This is a list of T cell receptor beta chains from one sample in a study of blood T cell repertoires in COVID-19. Method: immunoSEQ multiplex PCR; TCRdb's copy keeps in-frame clones and lacks some. Here the sample spans around 40,000 clones, about 90% being singletons. The specimen sequenced was peripheral blood. These TCRs come from a woman aged 25 to 45 in a cohort sampled during active COVID-19. The CDR3 runs from the conserved cysteine through the conserved F or W. Each record gives: J gene, V gene, clone size, D gene, CDR3 protein, CDR3 DNA. The D gene is left open where the match is weak. The listing skips clone size in some rows; elsewhere it reads once, few, many or a size class.

>TRBJ1-6|TRBV5-6|.|.
CASSLMQGSSPLHF
TGTGCCAGCAGCTTGATGCAGGGGAGTTCACCCCTCCACTTT
>TRBJ1-1|TRBV28|.|.
CASSLYRDVAFF
TGTGCCAGCAGTTTGTACAGGGATGTAGCTTTCTTT
>TRBJ1-3|TRBV6-6|.|.
CASSRGEGFSGNTIYF
TGTGCCAGCAGTCGTGGGGAGGGGTTCTCTGGAAACACCATATATTTT
>TRBJ2-3|TRBV29-1|.|.
CSVVTTRTNTQYF
TGCAGCGTTGTGACTACCCGTACAAATACGCAGTATTTT
>TRBJ1-2|TRBV2|.|.
CASSEQGMANGYTF
TGTGCCAGCAGTGAACAGGGGATGGCAAATGGCTACACCTTC
>TRBJ2-3|TRBV29-1|.|.
CSVPELSGFTDTQYF
TGCAGCGTTCCAGAGCTTAGCGGATTCACAGATACGCAGTATTTT
>TRBJ2-1|TRBV6-6|.|.
CASSPVANEQFF
TGTGCCAGCAGCCCGGTTGCGAATGAGCAGTTCTTC
>TRBJ1-1|TRBV13|.|TRBD1
CASFYRGETEAFF
TGTGCCAGCTTCTACAGGGGGGAAACTGAAGCTTTCTTT
>TRBJ2-1|TRBV11-3|.|TRBD2
CASSLGAGGYEQFF
TGTGCCAGCAGCCTTGGGGCGGGAGGGTATGAGCAGTTCTTC
>TRBJ2-2|TRBV7-2|.|TRBD1
CASSTGTGITGELFF
TGTGCCAGCAGCACCGGGACAGGGATCACCGGGGAGCTGTTTTTT
>TRBJ1-4|TRBV11-2|.|.
CASSSRATNEKLFF
TGTGCCAGCAGCTCTCGCGCAACTAATGAAAAACTGTTTTTT
>TRBJ1-1|TRBV2|.|TRBD1
CASRSTGGTEAFF
TGTGCCAGCAGGAGCACAGGGGGAACTGAAGCTTTCTTT
>TRBJ2-1|TRBV6-5|.|TRBD1
CASSPYGQGGNEQFF
TGTGCCAGCAGTCCTTATGGACAGGGGGGAAATGAGCAGTTCTTC
>TRBJ2-1|TRBV27|.|TRBD2
CASSLFPPGTSGSSTGNEQFF
TGTGCCAGCAGTTTATTCCCCCCGGGGACTAGCGGGAGTTCTACGGGGAATGAGCAGTTCTTC
>TRBJ1-1|TRBV6-5|once|TRBD1
CASRLLQGAGEAFF
TGTGCCAGCAGACTATTACAGGGGGCGGGTGAAGCTTTCTTT
>TRBJ1-4|TRBV19|.|.
CASSWGGHEKLFF
TGTGCCAGTAGCTGGGGAGGCCATGAAAAACTGTTTTTT
>TRBJ1-5|TRBV5-1|.|TRBD1
CASSPTGMDNQPQHF
TGCGCCAGCAGCCCGACAGGGATGGACAATCAGCCCCAGCATTTT
>TRBJ1-2|TRBV7-3|.|.
CASSIEGPRTFYGYTF
TGTGCCAGCAGCATAGAGGGCCCCCGGACCTTCTATGGCTACACCTTC
>TRBJ1-2|TRBV13|.|.
CASSPTGTRVGYGYTF
TGTGCCAGCAGCCCGACCGGGACAAGGGTCGGGTATGGCTACACCTTC
>TRBJ1-1|TRBV11-1|.|.
CASSLHRANTEAFF
TGTGCCAGCAGCTTACACAGGGCGAACACTGAAGCTTTCTTT
>TRBJ1-4|TRBV29-1|.|TRBD1
CSVALPGQGKEANEKLFF
TGCAGCGTTGCTCTACCGGGACAGGGGAAAGAGGCTAATGAAAAACTGTTTTTT
>TRBJ2-3|TRBV6-2/TRBV6-3|once|.
CASSLGAGSDTQYF
TGTGCCAGCAGCCTAGGGGCGGGATCAGATACGCAGTATTTT
>TRBJ2-7|TRBV5-1|.|TRBD2
CASSLDTSGRVPYF
TGCGCCAGCAGCTTGGATACTAGCGGGAGAGTTCCGTACTTC
>TRBJ2-1|TRBV5-1|.|.
CASSLRQYNEQFF
TGCGCCAGCAGCTTACGACAGTACAATGAGCAGTTCTTC